The present TCR beta chain was sequenced within a study of shared clonotypes between healthy human individuals. Germline-derived CDR1 and CDR2 are SGHTA and FQGTGA. The CDR3 has 15 residues. V dropped 2 bases and J dropped 3; count of bases not matched to a gene: 1. Only in-frame clones appear in the TCRdb table, and some are missing; sequencing was by immunoSEQ multiplex PCR. Found here are 2 million to 2.5 million clones, around 93% of them singletons; the top ten hold 0.37%. The V call is TRBV7-3, the J call TRBJ2-2, with 9 bases lining up with TRBD2. The sample taken for sequencing was naive CD4+ T cells from PBMCs. The subset here: CD45RA+ positively selected. The TCR was taken from a man aged 18-30 years in good health. Some clones in this sample may be carry-over from other donors' samples. The CDR3 spells CASSLASGDTGELFF. The CDR3 bases are TGTGCCAGCAGCTTAGCTAGCGGGGACACCGGGGAGCTGTTTTTT.